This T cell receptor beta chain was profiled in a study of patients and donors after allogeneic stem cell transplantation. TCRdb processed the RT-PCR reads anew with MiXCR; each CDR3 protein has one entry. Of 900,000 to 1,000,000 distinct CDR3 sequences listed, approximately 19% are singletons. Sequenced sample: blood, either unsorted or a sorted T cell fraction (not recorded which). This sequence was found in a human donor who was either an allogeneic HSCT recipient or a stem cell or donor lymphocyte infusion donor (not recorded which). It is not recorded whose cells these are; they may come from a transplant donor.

CDR3 bases: TGCAGTGCTAGAGGCAGACGGACAGTGGGAGCTTTCTTT. The encoded protein is CSARGRRTVGAFF. This chain joins TRBV20-1 and TRBJ1-1; a possible D gene is TRBD1 (6 bases). The CDR3 length is 13 residues. V lost 1 base to trimming and J lost 10 bases, with 16 bases between them. In germline, CDR1 is DFQATT, CDR2 SNEGSKA (reference sequence).